What follows are 21 T cell receptor beta chains derived from one specimen sequenced in a study of type 1 regulatory T cells (dated by TCRdb to the early 2020s). These TCRs are of unknown antigen specificity. Sequencing took place on an Illumina MiSeq. TCRdb redid the processing of the public reads, applying fastp at Q25 and MiXCR, and retained in-frame beta chains. Identical CDR3 proteins give one entry, which carries the most common genes and DNA. In all, the sample holds 20,000 to 30,000 distinct CDR3 sequences, and 72% of those were seen once. Of the sample, 13% to 15% is held by the ten largest clones. The specimen was cultured T cells, either the whole culture or a sorted T cell fraction (not recorded which). The cell subset or site tag for this specimen amounts to: Tr1-enriched cell product generated in vitro against host alloantigens. These receptors were taken from a human donor in good health.

J is TRBJ1-5 and V is TRBV7-3; perhaps TRBD1 as D (5 bases). With 0 bases removed from V and 5 bases from J, the gap between germline ends came to 17 bases. This CDR3 comprises 17 residues. Germline V CDR1 and CDR2: SGHTA, FQGTGA. In nucleotides, the CDR3 is TGTGCCAGCAGCTTAACATCGTTGGCTTGGGGGGATCAGCCCCAGCATTTT. Its translation is CASSLTSLAWGDQPQHF. The full variable domain, completed using reference TRBV7-3 and TRBJ1-5, is GAGVSQTPSNKVTEKGKYVELRCDPISGHTALYWYRQSLGQGPEFLIYFQGTGAADDSGLPNDRFFAVRPEGSVSTLKIQRTERGDSAVYLCASSLTSLAWGDQPQHFGDGTRLSIL.

The J gene is TRBJ2-5, the V gene TRBV5-1; 7 nucleotides match TRBD1. Trimming at V came to 3 bases and at J to 5 bases, leaving 10 bases not matched to a gene. The length of the CDR3 is 15 residues. Germline values: CDR1 SGHRS, CDR2 YFSETQ. The CDR3 sequence: CASSSATGTVETQYF. In nucleotides, the CDR3 is TGCGCCAGCAGCTCCGCGACAGGGACGGTGGAGACCCAGTACTTC.

The chain has TRBV5-1 and TRBJ2-1; unclear D gene. Germline V gene sequence: CDR1 SGHRS, CDR2 YFSETQ. Trimming stripped 2 bases from V and 0 bases from J, with 9 bases between. The CDR3 loop spans 15 amino acids. The chain's CDR3 is CASSFRLSSYNEQFF. The CDR3 nucleotides read TGCGCCAGCAGCTTTCGACTTAGCTCCTACAATGAGCAGTTCTTC. Using reference TRBV5-1 and TRBJ2-1 for the parts outside the CDR3, the full variable domain is KAGVTQTPRYLIKTRGQQVTLSCSPISGHRSVSWYQQTPGQGLQFLFEYFSETQRNKGNFPGRFSGRQFSNSRSEMNVSTLELGDSALYLCASSFRLSSYNEQFFGPGTRLTVL.

This rearrangement joins TRBV5-4 to TRBJ2-7, with D maybe TRBD1 (6 bases). Germline V gene sequence: CDR1 SGHNT, CDR2 YYREEE (reference sequence). The V and J ends lost 1 base and 2 bases respectively, with 7 bases between them. This CDR3 contains 13 residues. The CDR3 region has the DNA TGTGCCAGCAGCTTGCAGGGGCCCTACGAGCAGTACTTC. Amino acid sequence: CASSLQGPYEQYF.

This clonotype has more than one count but fewer than ten. As DNA, the CDR3 is TGCAGTGCTAGTCAGGGTGGGCCCCAGCATTTT. This sequence encodes CSASQGGPQHF. The chain carries TRBV20-1 and TRBJ1-5; D perhaps matches TRBD1 (5 bases). V was pared by 3 bases and J by 9 bases, with 9 bases between. The CDR3 sequence is 11 residues long. Germline V gene data show CDR1 as DFQATT and CDR2 as SNEGSKA (reference sequence).

The chain links TRBV11-2 to TRBJ2-4, with no clear D. This CDR3 is 14 amino acids long. The V end was cut by 4 bases, the J end by 0 bases, with 7 bases between. Germline values: CDR1 SGHAT, CDR2 FQNNGV. The CDR3 nucleotides are TGTGCCAGCAGCTCCAGATTAGCCAAAAACATTCAGTACTTC. Protein product: CASSSRLAKNIQYF.

By share, this clonotype counts as medium-sized. The CDR3 nucleotides are TGTGCCAGCAGTAAATACCGGACAGGAGGTAACGAGCAGTACTTC. Translation: CASSKYRTGGNEQYF. The chain joins TRBV28 to TRBJ2-7; TRBD1 matches 7 bases. J was trimmed by 5 bases and V by 5 bases; bases with no gene match: 12. The germline V gene encodes CDR1 MDHEN and CDR2 SYDVKM. The CDR3 contains 15 residues.

The V gene is TRBV7-9, the J gene TRBJ1-6, with 8 positions matching TRBD1. This CDR3 region has 14 residues. Looked up from germline, CDR1 is SEHNR and CDR2 is FQNEAQ (reference sequence). V shed 2 bases and J 9 bases; nucleotides not matched to a gene: 3. In DNA form, the CDR3 reads TGTGCCAGCAGCTTACAGGGGGCACCTTCACCCCTCCACTTT. It is translated as CASSLQGAPSPLHF.

Points on this clonotype: Sequence at one end of the junction differs from germline and may be a read error. The genes are TRBV7-2 and TRBJ1-2, with D tentatively TRBD1 (5 bases). Germline V gene data show CDR1 as SGHTA and CDR2 as FQGNSA. The CDR3 totals 13 residues. CDR3 DNA sequence: TGTGCCAGCAGATCGGGACGGGAGTGGGGCTATACCTTC. This sequence encodes CASRSGREWGYTF.

The rearrangement joins TRBV7-8 to TRBJ2-7; no reliable D call. Looked up from germline, CDR1 is SGHVS and CDR2 is FQNEAQ. This CDR3 is 13 amino acids long. Trimming removed 0 bases from V and 4 bases from J, with 7 bases in between. For the CDR3, the DNA is TGTGCCAGCAGCTTAGCACGGCTTTACGAGCAGTACTTC. This gives the protein CASSLARLYEQYF.

This CDR3 is CSVVGETQYF. Written as DNA, the CDR3 is TGCAGCGTTGTTGGGGAGACCCAGTACTTC. V gene TRBV29-1 combines with J gene TRBJ2-5; D call uncertain. CDR3 length: 10 residues. V was trimmed by 4 bases and J by 5 bases, leaving 5 bases between them. Germline V CDR1 and CDR2: SQVTM, ANQGSEA.

The chain couples TRBV6-1 to TRBJ1-6; weak D call: TRBD1 (5 bases). The CDR3 consists of 13 residues. The germline gives CDR1 MNHNS, CDR2 SASEGT. Between the trimmed V and J ends, which lost 8 bases and 6 bases, there was a span of 11 bases. The CDR3 DNA reads TGTGCCAGCTCGACAGAGGGTAATTCACCCCTCCACTTT. It encodes CASSTEGNSPLHF.

The CDR3 DNA reads as TGTGCCAGCAGCCAACGGGCAGGCTCCGGGGAGCTGTTTTTT. Residues: CASSQRAGSGELFF. The chain recombines TRBV3-1 with TRBJ2-2; no clear D gene. There are 14 residues in the CDR3. The V gene lost 2 bases and the J gene lost 6 bases, with 10 bases spanning the gap. CDR1 is LGHDT, CDR2 YNNKEL, per germline (reference sequence).

The CDR3 spells CSARLGVTEAFF. The CDR3 nucleotides are TGCAGTGCTAGACTGGGGGTAACTGAAGCTTTCTTT. The chain links TRBV20-1 to TRBJ1-1; tentatively, D is TRBD1 (5 bases). V was shortened by 2 bases and J by 5 bases, with 9 bases between the two germline ends. CDR3 size: 12 residues. Germline CDR1 and CDR2: DFQATT and SNEGSKA (reference sequence).

The rearrangement joins TRBV12-3 or TRBV12-4 to TRBJ1-5; D remains unclear. V was pared by 1 base and J by 6 bases, with 10 bases between. This CDR3 has 14 amino acids. The DNA of the CDR3 is TGTGCCAGCAGTTTAGGGTCTCGTAGTCAGCCCCAGCATTTT. It is translated as CASSLGSRSQPQHF.

The chain uses TRBV5-1 and TRBJ2-1; TRBD1 matches at 10 bases. The CDR3 contains 16 residues. CDR1 is SGHRS, CDR2 YFSETQ, per germline. After removal of 4 bases from V and 6 bases from J, the junction contained 10 bases not matched to a gene. CDR3 in DNA: TGCGCCAGCAGCCCCCCGGGACAGGGGCTTCCCAATGAGCAGTTCTTC. Its protein product is CASSPPGQGLPNEQFF.

Sample share makes this clonotype medium-sized. The V and J genes are TRBV6-2 or TRBV6-3 and TRBJ1-1; a weak D match, TRBD1 (6 bases). Germline V lookup: CDR1 MNHEY, CDR2 SVGEGT. The germline V and J ends were trimmed by 2 bases and 8 bases, with 24 bases remaining between them. CDR3 length: 17 amino acids. Written as DNA, the CDR3 is TGTGCCAGCAGTTACGGGGGACAAACTAAATTGAAATCCGAAGCTTTCTTT. Its translation is CASSYGGQTKLKSEAFF.

The rearrangement uses TRBV12-3 or TRBV12-4 and TRBJ1-2; the D is unclear. The CDR3 has 13 amino acids. V lost 7 bases and J 0 bases, leaving 9 bases between the germline ends. The CDR3 is CASTGIANYGYTF. CDR3 nucleotide sequence: TGTGCCAGCACAGGTATAGCTAACTATGGCTACACCTTC.

The chain recombines TRBV3-1 with TRBJ2-2; a possible D gene is TRBD1 (6 bases). Trimming cost V 0 bases and J 5 bases, with 10 bases left between them. This CDR3 has 15 amino acids. Germline-derived CDR1 and CDR2 are LGHDT and YNNKEL (reference sequence). The CDR3 DNA follows: TGTGCCAGCAGCCAAGAGAACAGGGCGACCGGGGAGCTGTTTTTT. This encodes CASSQENRATGELFF.

V is TRBV5-5 and J is TRBJ2-1; D call uncertain. This CDR3 has 13 residues. Germline V gene lookup returns CDR1 SGHKS and CDR2 YYEKEE (reference sequence). The V end lost 7 bases, the J end lost 4 bases, and 12 bases lay between the germline ends. The chain's CDR3 is CASRAGEYNEQFF. For the CDR3, the DNA is TGTGCCAGCCGGGCAGGAGAGTACAATGAGCAGTTCTTC.

The CDR3: CASSLWHDGNQPQHF. CDR3 nucleotide sequence: TGTGCCAGCAGTTTGTGGCATGACGGCAATCAGCCCCAGCATTTT. The V call is TRBV27, the J call TRBJ1-5; no firm D call. The CDR3 has 15 amino acids. CDR1 MNHEY and CDR2 SMNVEV come from the germline V gene (reference sequence). V was pared by 3 bases and J by 2 bases, with 11 bases between.